What follows are 12 T cell receptor beta chains derived from one specimen sequenced in a study of T cell repertoires in ileal Crohn's disease. TCRdb keeps only in-frame clones here, not all; method: immunoSEQ multiplex PCR. The repertoire has about 15,000 clones, about 80% of them found once; the top ten carry 4.2%. The sample consisted of ileal tissue. The receptor set was obtained from an adult with Crohn's disease.

The chain is built from TRBV19 and TRBJ1-2, with D possibly TRBD1 on 5 matching bases. V was cut by 3 bases and J by 0 bases, with 11 bases left in between. This CDR3 region has 15 residues. Germline-derived CDR1 and CDR2 are LNHDA and SQIVND (reference sequence). The CDR3 DNA is TGTGCCAGTAGTATGGGGGGACGGTCTAACTATGGCTACACCTTC. Translated, it gives CASSMGGRSNYGYTF.

A single count supports this clone. J is TRBJ2-1 and V is TRBV27; TRBD2 aligns across 14 bases. V shed 6 bases, J shed 6 bases, and the junction held 4 bases outside the gene matches. CDR1 is MNHEY and CDR2 is SMNVEV in the germline V gene (reference sequence). This CDR3 comprises 15 residues. As DNA, the CDR3 is TGTGCCAGCAGCCTAGGGACTAGCGGGAGCAATGAGCAGTTCTTC. Translating it yields CASSLGTSGSNEQFF.

The gene calls are TRBV19 and TRBJ2-3, with TRBD2 as a possible D gene (6 bases). V was pared by 2 bases and J by 11 bases, with 14 bases between. The CDR3 totals 13 residues. The germline CDR1 and CDR2 sequences are LNHDA and SQIVND (reference sequence). CDR3 sequence (DNA): TGTGCCAGTAGTATAATGGAGGGCGGACTGCAGTATTTT. Encoded protein: CASSIMEGGLQYF.

The chain has TRBV7-9 and TRBJ2-3; D gene unclear. The CDR3 consists of 13 residues. Trimming removed 5 bases at V and 3 bases at J, with 9 bases between. CDR1 and CDR2 (germline): SEHNR, FQNEAQ (reference sequence). CDR3 loop: CASSLYITDTQYF. The CDR3 region has the DNA TGTGCCAGCAGCCTATATATTACAGATACGCAGTATTTT.

The chain carries TRBV7-3 and TRBJ2-2; D may be TRBD1 (5 bases). The CDR3 length is 13 residues. The germline gives CDR1 SGHTA, CDR2 FQGTGA. Trimming removed 5 bases at V and 6 bases at J, with 10 bases between. CDR3 in amino acids: CASSTSGPGELFF. Written as DNA, the CDR3 is TGTGCCAGCAGCACCTCAGGGCCCGGGGAGCTGTTTTTT.

The V and J genes are TRBV7-2 and TRBJ2-5; 10 bases fit TRBD2. The CDR3 consists of 16 residues. The germline V gene encodes CDR1 SGHTA and CDR2 FQGNSA. After removal of 5 bases from V and 2 bases from J, the junction contained 8 bases not matched to a gene. The CDR3 is CASSRMSSGGQETQYF. DNA of the CDR3: TGTGCCAGCAGCCGTATGAGTAGCGGGGGGCAAGAGACCCAGTACTTC.

The V gene is TRBV29-1, the J gene TRBJ2-2; D is ambiguous. The CDR3 runs to 14 residues. V was trimmed by 5 bases and J by 1 base, leaving 11 bases between them. CDR1 SQVTM and CDR2 ANQGSEA come from the germline V gene. The CDR3 DNA reads TGCAGCGTTCGTCCAAGGAGGAACACCGGGGAGCTGTTTTTT. Translation: CSVRPRRNTGELFF.

CDR3 bases: TGTGCCTGGAGGACGGAGTGGGCCCAGTACTTC. This sequence encodes CAWRTEWAQYF. The chain joins TRBV30 to TRBJ2-5; D is ambiguous. This CDR3 is built from 11 residues. Germline V gene lookup returns CDR1 GTSNPN and CDR2 SVGIG (reference sequence). Trimming left V 3 bases short and J 9 bases short, with 11 bases between.

The gene calls are TRBV10-3 and TRBJ2-7; 9 nucleotides align to TRBD1. J was trimmed by 0 bases and V by 8 bases; bases with no gene match: 2. The CDR3 length is 13 residues. Germline V gene data show CDR1 as ENHRY and CDR2 as SYGVKD. The CDR3 loop reads CAIGGQGSYEQYF. The CDR3 bases are TGTGCCATCGGGGGACAGGGCTCCTACGAGCAGTACTTC.

The J gene is TRBJ1-2, the V gene TRBV6-5; perhaps TRBD1 as D (6 bases). The ends were cut back, 5 bases at V and 6 bases at J, with 13 bases in the middle. Germline CDR1 and CDR2: MNHEY and SVGAGI. The CDR3 sequence is 13 residues long. CDR3 amino acids: CASSRDTIDGYTF. The CDR3 DNA reads TGTGCCAGCAGTCGGGACACTATCGATGGCTACACCTTC.

The V gene is TRBV6-5, the J gene TRBJ1-6; the D gene is possibly TRBD1 (5 bases). V was clipped by 4 bases and J by 14 bases, with 12 bases between them. Germline CDR1 MNHEY, CDR2 SVGAGI. The CDR3 contains 12 residues. CDR3 bases: TGTGCCAGCAGTTTGGGTGGAGGGGCCCTCCACTTT. As protein: CASSLGGGALHF.

V and J are TRBV9 and TRBJ2-7, with TRBD1 as a possible D gene (5 bases). Germline V gives CDR1 SGDLS, CDR2 YYNGEE. Trimming cost V 0 bases and J 5 bases, with 18 bases left between them. CDR3 length: 16 residues. Here the CDR3 reads CASSVGNPRDIHEQYF. CDR3 DNA: TGTGCCAGCAGCGTAGGGAATCCCAGGGATATCCACGAGCAGTACTTC. The full variable domain, rest sourced from reference TRBV9 and TRBJ2-7, is DSGVTQTPKHLITATGQRVTLRCSPRSGDLSVYWYQQSLDQGLQFLIQYYNGEERAKGNILERFSAQQFPDLHSELNLSSLELGDSALYFCASSVGNPRDIHEQYFGPGTRLTVT.